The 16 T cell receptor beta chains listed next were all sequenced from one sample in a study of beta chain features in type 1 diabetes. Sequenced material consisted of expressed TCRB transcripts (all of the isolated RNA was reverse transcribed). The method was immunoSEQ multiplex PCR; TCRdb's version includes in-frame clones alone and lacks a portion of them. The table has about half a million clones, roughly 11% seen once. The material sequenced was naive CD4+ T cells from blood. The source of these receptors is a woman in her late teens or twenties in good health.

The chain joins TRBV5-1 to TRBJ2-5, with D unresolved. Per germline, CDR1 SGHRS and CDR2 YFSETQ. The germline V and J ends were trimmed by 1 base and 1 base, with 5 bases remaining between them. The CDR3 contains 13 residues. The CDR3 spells CASSLSPQETQYF. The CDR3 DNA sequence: TGCGCCAGCAGCTTGTCACCCCAAGAGACCCAGTACTTC.

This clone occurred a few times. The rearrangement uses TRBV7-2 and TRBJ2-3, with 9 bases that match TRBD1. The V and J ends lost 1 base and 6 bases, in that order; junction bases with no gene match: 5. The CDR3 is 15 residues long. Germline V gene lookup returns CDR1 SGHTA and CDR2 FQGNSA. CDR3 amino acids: CASSLVGTGPDTQYF. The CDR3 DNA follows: TGTGCCAGCAGCTTAGTGGGGACAGGGCCCGATACGCAGTATTTT.

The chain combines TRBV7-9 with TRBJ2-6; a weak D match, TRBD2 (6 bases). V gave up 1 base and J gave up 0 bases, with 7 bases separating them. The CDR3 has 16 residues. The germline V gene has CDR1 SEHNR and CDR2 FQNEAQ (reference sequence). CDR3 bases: TGTGCCAGCAGCTTAGGGGACTTCTCTGGGGCCAACGTCCTGACTTTC. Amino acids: CASSLGDFSGANVLTF.

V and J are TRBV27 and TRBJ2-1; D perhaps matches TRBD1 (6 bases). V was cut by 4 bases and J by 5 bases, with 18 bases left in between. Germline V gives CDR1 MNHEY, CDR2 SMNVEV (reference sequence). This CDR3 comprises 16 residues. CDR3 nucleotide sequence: TGTGCCAGCAGTTCTCCATCCCGGGACACAAACAATGAGCAGTTCTTC. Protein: CASSSPSRDTNNEQFF.

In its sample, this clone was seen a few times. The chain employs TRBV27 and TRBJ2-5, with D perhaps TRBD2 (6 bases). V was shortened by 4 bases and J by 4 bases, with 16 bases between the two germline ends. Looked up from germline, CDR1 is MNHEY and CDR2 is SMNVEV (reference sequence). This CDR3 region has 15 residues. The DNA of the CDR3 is TGTGCCAGCAGTTCCCCTGGAGGGTACGGAGAGACCCAGTACTTC. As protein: CASSSPGGYGETQYF.

The CDR3 DNA follows: TGCAGCGTTGAGGCTAGCGGATCCTACGAGCAGTACTTC. This codes for CSVEASGSYEQYF. The chain recombines TRBV29-1 with TRBJ2-7; 7 bases are shared with TRBD2. The CDR3 has 13 residues. Trimming cost V 3 bases and J 1 base; bases outside gene matches: 3. The germline CDR1 and CDR2 sequences are SQVTM and ANQGSEA.

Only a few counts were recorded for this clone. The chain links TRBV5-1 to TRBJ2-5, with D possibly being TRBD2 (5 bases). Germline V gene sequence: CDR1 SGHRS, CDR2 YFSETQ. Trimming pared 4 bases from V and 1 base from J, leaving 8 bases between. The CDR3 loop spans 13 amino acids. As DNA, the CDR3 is TGCGCCAGCAGCCGAGGGAGCCAAGAGACCCAGTACTTC. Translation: CASSRGSQETQYF.

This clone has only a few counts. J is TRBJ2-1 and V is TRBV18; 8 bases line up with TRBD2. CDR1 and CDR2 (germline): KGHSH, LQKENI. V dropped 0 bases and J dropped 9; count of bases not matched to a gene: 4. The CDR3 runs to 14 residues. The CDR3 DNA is TGTGCCAGCTCACCACCCGGGGGGGTGGGTGAGCAGTTCTTC. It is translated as CASSPPGGVGEQFF.

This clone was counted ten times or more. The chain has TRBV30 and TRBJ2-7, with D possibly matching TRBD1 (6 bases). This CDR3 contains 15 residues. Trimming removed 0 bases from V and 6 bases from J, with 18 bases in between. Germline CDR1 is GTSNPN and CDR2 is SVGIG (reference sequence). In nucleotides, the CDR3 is TGTGCCTGGAGTGTAGGGGCAGGGGTTCTAGGCGAGCAGTACTTC. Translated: CAWSVGAGVLGEQYF.

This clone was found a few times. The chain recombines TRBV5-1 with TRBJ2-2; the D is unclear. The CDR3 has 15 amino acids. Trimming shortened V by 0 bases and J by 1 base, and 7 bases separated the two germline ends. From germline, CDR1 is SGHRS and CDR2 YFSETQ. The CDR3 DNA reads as TGCGCCAGCAGCTTGGCTGCAGAGAACACCGGGGAGCTGTTTTTT. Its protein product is CASSLAAENTGELFF.

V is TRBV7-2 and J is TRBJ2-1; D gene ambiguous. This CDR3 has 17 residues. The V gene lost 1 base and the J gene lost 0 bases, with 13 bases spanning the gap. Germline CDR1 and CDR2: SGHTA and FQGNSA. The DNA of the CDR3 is TGTGCCAGCAGCTTAGACATCAGGAGTTACTCCTACAATGAGCAGTTCTTC. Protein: CASSLDIRSYSYNEQFF.

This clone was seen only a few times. The DNA for the CDR3 is TGTGCCAGCATGGGACAGGAGACCTACGAGCAGTACTTC. Its protein product is CASMGQETYEQYF. The chain joins TRBV2 to TRBJ2-7, with 8 bases that match TRBD1. Germline values: CDR1 SNHLY, CDR2 FYNNEI. CDR3 length equals 13 residues. The V gene end was trimmed by 7 bases and the J gene end by 2 bases; junction bases not matched to a gene: 4.

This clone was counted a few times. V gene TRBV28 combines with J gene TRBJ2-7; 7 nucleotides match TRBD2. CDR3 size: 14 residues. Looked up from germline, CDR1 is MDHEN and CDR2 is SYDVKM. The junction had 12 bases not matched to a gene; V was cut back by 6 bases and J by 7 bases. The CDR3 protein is CASSTRRGSLEQYV. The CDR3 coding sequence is TGTGCCAGCAGCACCCGGCGGGGGTCTCTTGAGCAGTACGTC.

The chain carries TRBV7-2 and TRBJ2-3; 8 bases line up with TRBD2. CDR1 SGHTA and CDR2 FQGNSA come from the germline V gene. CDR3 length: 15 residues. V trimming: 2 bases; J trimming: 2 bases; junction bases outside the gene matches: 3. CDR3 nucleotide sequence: TGTGCCAGCAGCTTACAAGCGGGAGACACAGATACGCAGTATTTT. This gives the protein CASSLQAGDTDTQYF.

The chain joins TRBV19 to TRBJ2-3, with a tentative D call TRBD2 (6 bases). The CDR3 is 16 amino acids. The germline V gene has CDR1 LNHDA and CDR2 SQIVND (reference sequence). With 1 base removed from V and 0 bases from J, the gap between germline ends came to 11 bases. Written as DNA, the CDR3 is TGTGCCAGTAGTATAGTCCGGGGGTCTAGCACAGATACGCAGTATTTT. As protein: CASSIVRGSSTDTQYF.

CDR3 nucleotide sequence: TGTGCCAGCTCACCAGGACAGGGGAAAAGAGAGACCCAGTACTTC. Its translation is CASSPGQGKRETQYF. V usage is TRBV18 and J usage is TRBJ2-5, with 9 positions matching TRBD1. Trimming removed 2 bases from V and 4 bases from J; junction bases left unmatched: 5. This CDR3 is 15 amino acids long. Germline V CDR1 and CDR2: KGHSH, LQKENI. The whole variable domain, remainder taken from reference TRBV18 and TRBJ2-5, is NAGVMQNPRHLVRRRGQEARLRCSPMKGHSHVYWYRQLPEEGLKFMVYLQKENIIDESGMPKERFSAEFPKEGPSILRIQQVVRGDSAAYFCASSPGQGKRETQYFGPGTRLLVL.